These 5 T cell receptor beta chains originate from one sample sequenced in a study of blood T cell repertoires in COVID-19. This table comes from immunoSEQ multiplex PCR, and its TCRdb copy is limited to in-frame clones, with some not included. The sample shows about 58,000 clones, roughly 90% of them seen only once. Sequencing was performed on peripheral blood. Receptor source: a man in his 60s with active COVID-19.

V is TRBV3-1 (or the pseudogene TRBV3-2) and J is TRBJ2-3, with a weak D call TRBD2 (7 bases). V lost 4 bases and J lost 0, with 14 bases in between. The CDR3 extends over 16 amino acids. CDR1 and CDR2 from the germline V gene are LGHDT and YNNKEL (reference sequence). The CDR3 DNA sequence: TGTGCCAGCAGCCGCCGGGGGGCGGCTAGCACAGATACGCAGTATTTT. Encoded protein: CASSRRGAASTDTQYF.

J is TRBJ2-7 and V is TRBV6-5, with a possible D match to TRBD1 (6 bases). The germline CDR1 and CDR2 sequences are MNHEY and SVGAGI. The CDR3 contains 14 residues. Trimming shortened V by 6 bases and J by 2 bases, and 14 bases separated the two germline ends. The CDR3 is CASRGRTAAYEQYF. CDR3 nucleotides: TGTGCCAGCAGGGGGCGGACAGCAGCCTACGAGCAGTACTTC.

The gene calls are TRBV6-6 and TRBJ2-7; 7 bases align to TRBD1. J lost 5 bases, V lost 7 bases, and 11 bases had no gene match. The germline V gene has CDR1 MNHNY and CDR2 SVGAGI (reference sequence). There are 14 residues in the CDR3. The CDR3 DNA reads TGTGCCAGCAACGGAAAGGGGGCAGACCACGAGCAGTACTTC. Translation: CASNGKGADHEQYF.

The gene calls are TRBV7-3 and TRBJ1-2; no firm D call. This CDR3 is built from 14 residues. From germline, CDR1 is SGHTA and CDR2 FQGTGA. Trimming cost V 5 bases and J 5 bases, with 15 bases left between them. CDR3 sequence reads: CASSQSGGLYGYTF. CDR3 nucleotide sequence: TGTGCCAGCAGCCAGTCTGGAGGGCTTTATGGCTACACCTTC.

The chain combines TRBV5-1 with TRBJ2-7, with a weak D call TRBD1 (5 bases). Deletions cut 0 bases from V and 6 bases from J, with 7 bases between. In germline, CDR1 is SGHRS, CDR2 YFSETQ. The CDR3 totals 12 residues. The CDR3 nucleotides read TGCGCCAGCAGCTTGGTAGGGGTCGAGCAGTACTTC. The encoded protein is CASSLVGVEQYF.